This T cell receptor (beta chain) appears in the sequencing data of a study of blood T cell repertoires in COVID-19. Enrolled through a virtual design, the participants were between roughly 18 and 100 years of age and came from 24 US areas. A PCR-confirmed or clinician-diagnosed COVID-19 case had contacted exposed participants within 2 weeks of entry. CDR3 length equals 15 residues. Germline assignment: CDR1 MNHEY and CDR2 SMNVEV (reference sequence). V was clipped by 4 bases and J by 1 base; unmatched bases: 4. The data were produced by immunoSEQ multiplex PCR, yet TCRdb's version contains in-frame clones alone and is incomplete. The sample includes roughly 140,000 clones, roughly 84% of them seen just once.

Sequenced sample: PBMCs or T cells enriched from blood (not recorded which). The chain carries TRBV27 and TRBJ2-1; 7 positions match TRBD1. This sequence originates from a woman aged 50 to 60 who had been exposed to COVID-19. The CDR3 DNA is TGTGCCAGCAGTTCCGCAGGGGGTTCCTACAATGAGCAGTTCTTC. This sequence encodes CASSSAGGSYNEQFF.